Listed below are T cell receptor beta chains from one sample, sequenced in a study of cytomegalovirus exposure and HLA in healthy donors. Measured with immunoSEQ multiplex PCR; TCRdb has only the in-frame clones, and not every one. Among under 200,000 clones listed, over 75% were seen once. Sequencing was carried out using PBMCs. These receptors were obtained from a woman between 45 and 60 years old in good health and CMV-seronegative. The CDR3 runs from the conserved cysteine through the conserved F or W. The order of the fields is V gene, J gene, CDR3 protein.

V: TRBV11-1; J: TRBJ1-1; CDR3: CASNPRGRLNTEAFF
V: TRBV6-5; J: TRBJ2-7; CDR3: CASSSRLGGSSYEQYF
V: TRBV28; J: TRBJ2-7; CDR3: CASSWTQSYEQYF
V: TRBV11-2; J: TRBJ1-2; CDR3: CASSLESDNYGYTF
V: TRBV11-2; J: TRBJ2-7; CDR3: CASSSRWTDSDEQYF
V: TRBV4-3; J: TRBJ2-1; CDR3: CASSQNRDSSNEQFF
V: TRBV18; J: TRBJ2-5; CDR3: CASSPQRALQETQYF
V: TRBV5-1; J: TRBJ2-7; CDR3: CASSLAGQGGEQYF
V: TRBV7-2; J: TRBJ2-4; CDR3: CASSSATHKNSQYF
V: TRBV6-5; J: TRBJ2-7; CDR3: CASSLAASSYEQYF
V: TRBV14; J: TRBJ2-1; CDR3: CASSHMGQGWVRSYNEQFF
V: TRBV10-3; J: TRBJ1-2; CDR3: CAISESKGQTYNYGYTF
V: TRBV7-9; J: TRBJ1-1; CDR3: CASNENPQGGTEAFF
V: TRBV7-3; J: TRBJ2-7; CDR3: CASSSIAGDEQYF